This entry lists 32 T cell receptor beta chains sequenced from one sample in a study of CD8 T cells in Susac syndrome. It was with random hexamers that 0.5 to 1 ug RNA was reverse transcribed. Via MiXCR, TCRdb re-called the immunoSEQ multiplex PCR reads, giving one row per CDR3 protein. The data contain about 400,000 distinct CDR3 sequences, 75% to 90% of them seen just once; the ten biggest clones take up about 0.12%. The sequenced sample was CD8+ T cells from PBMCs. These receptors were collected from a human donor with multiple sclerosis.

This sequence joins TRBV27 and TRBJ1-5; TRBD1 aligns across 9 bases. Trimming took 2 bases from V and 6 from J; bases not matched to a gene: 8. The CDR3 is 16 amino acids. The germline V gene has CDR1 MNHEY and CDR2 SMNVEV (reference sequence). The CDR3 spells CASSLQGTGFPQPQHF. The CDR3 DNA is TGTGCCAGCAGTTTACAGGGGACAGGGTTTCCTCAGCCCCAGCATTTT.

The J gene is TRBJ1-6, the V gene TRBV30; a weak D match, TRBD1 (5 bases). The V and J ends lost 3 bases and 7 bases respectively, with 19 bases between them. This CDR3 is 16 amino acids long. Germline values: CDR1 GTSNPN, CDR2 SVGIG (reference sequence). The CDR3 DNA follows: TGTGCCTGGAGCGACGCCCCCGGGGGTAACAATTCACCCCTCCACTTT. As protein: CAWSDAPGGNNSPLHF.

The V call is TRBV6-5, the J call TRBJ2-7; TRBD1 agrees at 10 bases. The germline gives CDR1 MNHEY, CDR2 SVGAGI. This CDR3 is 18 amino acids long. After removal of 2 bases from V and 1 base from J, the junction contained 11 bases not matched to a gene. The DNA of the CDR3 is TGTGCCAGCAGTTACGCCCCCGGGACAGGGGATCGGTCCTACGAGCAGTACTTC. Translated, it gives CASSYAPGTGDRSYEQYF.

The genes are TRBV12-5 and TRBJ2-6; D call uncertain. Per germline, CDR1 LGHNT and CDR2 FRNRAP. Trimming took 2 bases from V and 0 from J, leaving 5 bases between them. This CDR3 contains 15 residues. CDR3 nucleotides: TGTGCTAGTGGTTTGATGGGCTCTGGGGCCAACGTCCTGACTTTC. It encodes CASGLMGSGANVLTF. The full variable domain, in which reference TRBV12-5 and TRBJ2-6 provide the parts outside the CDR3, is DARVTQTPRHKVTEMGQEVTMRCQPILGHNTVFWYRQTMMQGLELLAYFRNRAPLDDSGMPKDRFSAEMPDATLATLKIQPSEPRDSAVYFCASGLMGSGANVLTFGAGSRLTVL.

This chain connects TRBV7-3 to TRBJ2-5, with D tentatively TRBD2 (6 bases). Germline assignment: CDR1 SGHTA and CDR2 FQGTGA. There are 14 residues in the CDR3. V lost 5 bases and J lost 4, with 14 bases in between. The DNA of the CDR3 is TGTGCCAGCAGCGCCCTCGGGGAGGCAGAGACCCAGTACTTC. This sequence encodes CASSALGEAETQYF.

This clonotype was seen only once. The J gene is TRBJ2-2, the V gene TRBV20-1; 9 bases agree with TRBD2. The CDR3 is 19 amino acids. Germline values: CDR1 DFQATT, CDR2 SNEGSKA (reference sequence). Trimming cost V 0 bases and J 6 bases; bases outside gene matches: 17. The CDR3, as DNA: TGCAGTGCTAGAGAAGCCACTAGCGGGCCTGAGATCCGGGCCGGGGAGCTGTTTTTT. Translation: CSAREATSGPEIRAGELFF.

This clonotype was seen a single time. The genes are TRBV7-9 and TRBJ2-7, with D perhaps assigned TRBD1 or TRBD2 (5 bases each). The CDR3 consists of 12 residues. V shed 3 bases and J shed 6 bases, with 9 bases lying between them. Germline loops: CDR1 SEHNR, CDR2 FQNEAQ (reference sequence). The CDR3 DNA sequence: TGTGCCAGCAGCTTCGCAGGGACCGAGCAGTACTTC. Amino acids: CASSFAGTEQYF.

The chain combines TRBV9 with TRBJ2-3, with D possibly TRBD1 on 5 matching bases. V lost 3 bases and J 3 bases, leaving 17 bases between the germline ends. CDR3 size: 16 residues. Germline V gives CDR1 SGDLS, CDR2 YYNGEE. The CDR3 DNA sequence: TGTGCCAGCAGCGAAAGGGGCAGGGTGGGAACAGATACGCAGTATTTT. Translation gives CASSERGRVGTDTQYF.

This clonotype has a single count. The chain employs TRBV2 and TRBJ1-1; D may be TRBD1 (5 bases). With 7 bases removed from V and 7 bases from J, the gap between germline ends came to 13 bases. Per the germline V gene, CDR1 is SNHLY and CDR2 is FYNNEI. This CDR3 spans 12 amino acids. The CDR3 region has the DNA TGTGCCAGCACGAGCAGGGAGGGTGAAGCTTTCTTT. Its protein is CASTSREGEAFF.

This clonotype is a singleton in its sample. The V gene is TRBV27, the J gene TRBJ2-7, with 9 positions matching TRBD2. This CDR3 has 15 amino acids. V shed 7 bases and J 2 bases; nucleotides not matched to a gene: 9. The germline V gene has CDR1 MNHEY and CDR2 SMNVEV (reference sequence). The CDR3 nucleotides are TGTGCCAGCAAAATTTCGCTAGCGGGAACCTACGAGCAGTACTTC. Residues: CASKISLAGTYEQYF.

The chain employs TRBV12-3 or TRBV12-4 and TRBJ1-1; perhaps TRBD1 as D (6 bases). This CDR3 has 12 residues. Trimming left V 3 bases short and J 6 bases short, with 8 bases between. CDR3 residues: CASSFYRAEAFF. The CDR3 bases are TGTGCCAGCAGTTTCTACAGGGCTGAAGCTTTCTTT.

The chain is built from TRBV7-9 and TRBJ1-2; the D is unclear. The germline V gene has CDR1 SEHNR and CDR2 FQNEAQ (reference sequence). Trimming stripped 0 bases from V and 2 bases from J, with 7 bases between. The CDR3 consists of 14 residues. In DNA, the CDR3 is TGTGCCAGCAGCTTAGCGCAAGGGAACTATGGCTACACCTTC. Encoded protein: CASSLAQGNYGYTF.

The chain couples TRBV10-1 to TRBJ2-7; 8 bases are a match to TRBD1. The CDR3 covers 13 residues. Looked up from germline, CDR1 is WNHNN and CDR2 is SYGVQD (reference sequence). Trimming cost V 2 bases and J 6 bases; bases outside gene matches: 3. The CDR3 DNA is TGCGCCAGCAGTGAGGTAACAGGGGGCGAGCAGTACTTC. Protein sequence: CASSEVTGGEQYF.

V usage is TRBV5-1 and J usage is TRBJ1-2; no clear D. CDR1 and CDR2 from the germline V gene are SGHRS and YFSETQ. The CDR3 is made up of 16 amino acids. V lost 0 bases and J 4 bases, leaving 16 bases between the germline ends. The CDR3 DNA follows: TGCGCCAGCAGCTTGGAGGCGTCAGTCGGACCCTATGGCTACACCTTC. It codes for CASSLEASVGPYGYTF.

The genes are TRBV11-2 and TRBJ1-1; D perhaps matches TRBD1 (5 bases). CDR3 length equals 17 residues. V was clipped by 3 bases and J by 4 bases, with 21 bases between them. CDR1 is SGHAT, CDR2 FQNNGV, per germline. The CDR3 here is CASSFYSRGREGTEAFF. The CDR3 nucleotides are TGTGCCAGCAGCTTTTACTCTCGGGGCAGGGAAGGCACTGAAGCTTTCTTT.

This chain joins TRBV5-4 and TRBJ2-7; TRBD2 agrees at 10 bases. Germline-derived CDR1 and CDR2 are SGHNT and YYREEE (reference sequence). J lost 5 bases, V lost 1 base, and 6 bases had no gene match. This CDR3 region has 15 residues. The CDR3 protein is CASSLFSSGSNEQYF. The CDR3 nucleotides are TGTGCCAGCAGCTTGTTTTCTAGCGGGAGCAACGAGCAGTACTTC.

CDR3 residues: CASSAGQGAPYEQYF. Written as DNA, the CDR3 is TGTGCCAGCAGCGCGGGACAGGGCGCACCCTACGAGCAGTACTTC. The chain links TRBV5-5 to TRBJ2-7; TRBD1 matches at 9 bases. Per the germline V gene, CDR1 is SGHKS and CDR2 is YYEKEE (reference sequence). V dropped 4 bases and J dropped 2; count of bases not matched to a gene: 7. This CDR3 region has 15 residues.

A few counts support this clonotype. The chain has TRBV5-4 and TRBJ2-3; possible D gene TRBD2, 6 bases. CDR1 is SGHNT, CDR2 YYREEE, per germline (reference sequence). This CDR3 has 15 residues. V was trimmed by 0 bases and J by 6 bases, leaving 14 bases between them. CDR3: CASSLVEEGLDTQYF. The CDR3 DNA reads as TGTGCCAGCAGCTTGGTCGAGGAGGGCCTCGATACGCAGTATTTT.

This chain connects TRBV5-1 to TRBJ2-7, with D perhaps being TRBD1 or TRBD2 (5 bases each). Germline CDR1 reads SGHRS; CDR2 reads YFSETQ. V was clipped by 6 bases and J by 0 bases, with 13 bases between them. The CDR3 runs 14 residues. The CDR3 bases are TGCGCCAGCACCGGGGACGCCCCCTCCTACGAGCAGTACTTC. This encodes CASTGDAPSYEQYF.

The rearrangement joins TRBV30 to TRBJ2-3; D call uncertain. There are 16 residues in the CDR3. Between the trimmed V and J ends, which lost 1 base and 2 bases, there was a span of 16 bases. CDR1 GTSNPN and CDR2 SVGIG come from the germline V gene (reference sequence). DNA for the CDR3: TGTGCCTGGAGTGCGGGCAGACAACCTACCACAGATACGCAGTATTTT. Protein sequence: CAWSAGRQPTTDTQYF. The full variable domain, its missing parts supplied by reference TRBV30 and TRBJ2-3, is SQTIHQWPATLVQPVGSPLSLECTVEGTSNPNLYWYRQAAGRGLQLLFYSVGIGQISSEVPQNLSASRPQDRQFILSSKKLLLSDSGFYLCAWSAGRQPTTDTQYFGPGTRLTVL.

The chain combines TRBV7-9 with TRBJ2-1; 8 bases agree with TRBD2. Per the germline V gene, CDR1 is SEHNR and CDR2 is FQNEAQ (reference sequence). Unmatched junction bases numbered 8, after V lost 4 bases and J lost 6 bases. The CDR3 runs to 15 residues. The CDR3 spells CASSSLAGGLNEQFF. CDR3 nucleotides: TGTGCCAGCAGCTCTTTGGCGGGAGGCCTCAATGAGCAGTTCTTC.

The chain uses TRBV7-9 and TRBJ2-7; 7 nucleotides agree with TRBD2. V was pared by 1 base and J by 6 bases, with 6 bases of the junction left unmatched. There are 14 residues in the CDR3. Germline V gene sequence: CDR1 SEHNR, CDR2 FQNEAQ (reference sequence). The CDR3 bases are TGTGCCAGCAGCTTAGAGGCCAGGGAGGGCGAGCAGTACTTC. Residues: CASSLEAREGEQYF. The full variable domain, in which reference TRBV7-9 and TRBJ2-7 provide the parts outside the CDR3, is DTGVSQNPRHKITKRGQNVTFRCDPISEHNRLYWYRQTLGQGPEFLTYFQNEAQLEKSRLLSDRFSAERPKGSFSTLEIQRTEQGDSAMYLCASSLEAREGEQYFGPGTRLTVT.

In its sample, this clonotype was seen many times. The junction departs from germline at one end; a sequencing error may be responsible. This chain connects TRBV19 to TRBJ1-1, with D unresolved. CDR1 LNHDA and CDR2 SQIVND come from the germline V gene (reference sequence). CDR3 length: 12 residues. This CDR3 reads CASSTGNTEAFF. CDR3 nucleotides: TGTGCCAGCAGTACCGGGAACACTGAAGCTTTCTTT.

The J gene is TRBJ1-4, the V gene TRBV14; D remains ambiguous. CDR1 SGHDN and CDR2 FVKESK come from the germline V gene. The V and J ends lost 1 base and 8 bases respectively, with 17 bases between them. The CDR3 sequence is 16 residues long. CDR3 coding DNA: TGTGCCAGCAGCCAAGGAGAATATCCCGGGCGAGAAAAACTGTTTTTT. Translated, it gives CASSQGEYPGREKLFF.

This chain connects TRBV4-1 to TRBJ2-7; D remains unclear. The CDR3 is 13 residues long. Germline V CDR1 and CDR2: MGHRA, YSYEKL. V was cut by 3 bases and J by 2 bases, with 8 bases left in between. The CDR3 region has the DNA TGCGCCAGCAGCCACGGACCCGCCTACGAGCAGTACTTC. Translated: CASSHGPAYEQYF.

This CDR3 is CASIMTGNGYTF. CDR3 nucleotides: TGTGCCAGCATCATGACAGGGAATGGCTACACCTTC. The rearrangement links TRBV5-4 to TRBJ1-2, with 7 positions matching TRBD1. Per germline, CDR1 SGHNT and CDR2 YYREEE (reference sequence). The CDR3 consists of 12 residues. J gave up 6 bases and V 6 bases, and 5 bases lay outside the gene matches. The full variable domain, rest sourced from reference TRBV5-4 and TRBJ1-2, is ETGVTQSPTHLIKTRGQQVTLRCSSQSGHNTVSWYQQALGQGPQFIFQYYREEENGRGNFPPRFSGLQFPNYSSELNVNALELDDSALYLCASIMTGNGYTFGSGTRLTVV.

The rearrangement joins TRBV24-1 to TRBJ2-1; 7 bases map to TRBD2. V trimming: 4 bases; J trimming: 1 base; junction bases outside the gene matches: 9. The CDR3 consists of 17 residues. Germline CDR1 KGHDR, CDR2 SFDVKD. The CDR3 DNA is TGTGCCACCAGTGAGGCCCTCGGGGGGTTTTCCTACAATGAGCAGTTCTTC. The encoded protein is CATSEALGGFSYNEQFF.

The gene calls are TRBV11-2 and TRBJ1-5; D call uncertain. The CDR3 spans 15 residues. Trimming left V 0 bases short and J 6 bases short, with 12 bases between. Germline V gene sequence: CDR1 SGHAT, CDR2 FQNNGV. Written as DNA, the CDR3 is TGTGCCAGCAGCTTAGATTTGTCGGCCAGTCAGCCCCAGCATTTT. It codes for CASSLDLSASQPQHF.

This sequence joins TRBV20-1 and TRBJ1-5; weak D call: TRBD1 (5 bases). The V end was cut by 2 bases, the J end by 2 bases, with 10 bases between. The CDR3 is 14 residues long. Germline V gives CDR1 DFQATT, CDR2 SNEGSKA (reference sequence). The CDR3 coding sequence is TGCAGTGCTAGAAAGAGGGGTGGCAATCAGCCCCAGCATTTT. Its protein is CSARKRGGNQPQHF.

The rearrangement joins TRBV28 to TRBJ1-5, with a possible D match to TRBD1 (6 bases). CDR3 length equals 15 residues. The ends were cut back, 7 bases at V and 4 bases at J, with 17 bases in the middle. Germline lookup yields CDR1 MDHEN and CDR2 SYDVKM. CDR3 amino acids: CASKPTGQQNQPQHF. CDR3 bases: TGTGCCAGCAAGCCGACGGGACAACAGAATCAGCCCCAGCATTTT.

The rearrangement joins TRBV7-9 to TRBJ1-2; D is uncertain. Trimming removed 4 bases at V and 2 bases at J, with 5 bases between. Germline V gene data show CDR1 as SEHNR and CDR2 as FQNEAQ (reference sequence). The CDR3 sequence is 12 residues long. The CDR3 DNA sequence: TGTGCCAGCAGCTCGACGAACTATGGCTACACCTTC. It translates to CASSSTNYGYTF.

The gene calls are TRBV19 and TRBJ2-7; a possible D gene is TRBD1 (6 bases). The CDR3 covers 12 residues. The V end lost 10 bases, the J end lost 5 bases, and 15 bases lay between the germline ends. In germline, CDR1 is LNHDA, CDR2 SQIVND (reference sequence). The CDR3 coding sequence is TGTGCCACCTGGACAGTCGGTGACGAGCAGTACTTC. As protein: CATWTVGDEQYF.